This T cell receptor beta chain originates from a study of T cells in Graves' hyperthyroidism and ophthalmopathy. Many counts were recorded for this clonotype. The source material, RNA transcripts, was used to amplify TCR beta CDR3 regions. A set of HTBI primers served as the primers for a first-round RT-PCR of the TCR CDR3. TCRdb re-called the multiplex PCR reads with MiXCR, one entry per CDR3 protein. The sample lists a few hundred thousand distinct CDR3 sequences; approximately 12% were seen once. The source of this sequence is a man between 25 and 39 years old with Graves' hyperthyroidism that later progressed to Graves' ophthalmopathy. Sequencing was performed on blood.

CDR3 nucleotide sequence: TGTGCCAGCAGTCCGTCCCTCAGCTCCTATAATTCACCCCTCCACTTT. Its translation is CASSPSLSSYNSPLHF. The chain employs TRBV27 and TRBJ1-6; no clear D gene. This CDR3 contains 16 residues. Germline assignment: CDR1 MNHEY and CDR2 SMNVEV (reference sequence). Between the trimmed V and J ends, which lost 5 bases and 0 bases, there was a span of 11 bases.